This record covers a single T cell receptor (beta chain). With V trimmed by 7 bases and J by 0 bases, 13 bases remained unmatched. In germline, CDR1 is PRHDT, CDR2 FYEKMQ (reference sequence). The CDR3 consists of 17 residues. These data belong to a study of blood T cell repertoires in COVID-19. Study as a whole: PBMCs, B-cell-depleted T cells, or T cells were the source of the cDNA or gDNA that made up the material.

Self-reported history from a screening survey and questionnaire set each donor's cohort. As processed by the authors: How many nucleated cells were present was estimated from reference gene primer amplification. TCRdb's table, derived via immunoSEQ multiplex PCR, lists solely in-frame clones and lacks some. Clone size and the V and J calls come from that table; the DNA yielded D and trimming. Found here are hundreds of thousands of clones, approximately 92% of them singletons; the top ten hold 1%. V and J are TRBV13 and TRBJ1-1; 8 nucleotides align to TRBD1. Sequencing used PBMCs or T cells enriched from blood (not recorded which). The sequence derives from a man in his late teens or twenties who had recovered from COVID-19. The CDR3 region is CASMGRYRGKMNTEAFF. Written as DNA, the CDR3 is TGTGCCAGCATGGGGAGATACAGGGGGAAGATGAACACTGAAGCTTTCTTT.